The present T cell receptor beta chain was sequenced within a study of cytomegalovirus exposure and HLA in healthy donors. Donors had nominal health at sampling but likely had unrecorded immune exposures. Study-wide points: A later analysis associated approximately 17,000 TCR beta sequences with HLA alleles at a 0.05 false discovery rate. Later, an analysis showed that TCR beta chains associated with HLA were more clonally expanded than others that were equally common. An analysis that came later showed most CMV-associated TCR beta chains appearing HLA-restricted.

Amplification used 60 Vbeta primers and 13 Jbeta primers. The table came from immunoSEQ multiplex PCR; TCRdb's copy has only in-frame clones and leaves some out. The data contain approximately 170,000 clones, around 72% of them singletons. The CDR3 loop spans 14 amino acids. CDR1 is MNHEY, CDR2 SVGAGI, per germline. About this clone: Its antigen is as yet unknown. The germline gene is not matched at one end of the junction; a read error may be the cause.

The sequence was collected from a woman between 40 and 55 years old in good health and CMV-seropositive. This chain uses TRBV6-5 with TRBJ1-2; D is uncertain. The sequenced material came from PBMCs. The CDR3 region is CASSYADFPYRYTF. The CDR3 region has the DNA TGTGCCAGCAGTTACGCCGATTTCCCCTATCGCTACACCTTC.